This is a list of T cell receptor beta chains from one sample in a study of cytomegalovirus exposure and HLA in healthy donors. Assay used: immunoSEQ multiplex PCR; TCRdb lists only in-frame clones, some missing. The sample contains tens of thousands of clones, roughly 83% of which appear only once. The sequenced sample was PBMCs. Receptors were obtained from a man aged 30 to 45 in good health and CMV-seronegative. The CDR3 runs from the conserved cysteine through the conserved F or W. A D gene is named only where the DNA matches it firmly. Size tells how often a clone was seen (once, few, many) or the class of an expanded clone, and some rows leave it out.

d_gene	v_gene	j_gene	abundance	CDR3nt	CDR3aa
TRBD1	TRBV19	TRBJ2-1	NA	TGTGCCAGTAGTATCAGGGACAGGGTTAAGGTGCAGTTCTTC	CASSIRDRVKVQFF
TRBD2	TRBV27	TRBJ2-7	NA	TGTGCCAGCAGTTCCGTGGGACTAGCGGGGGGGCGCTACGAGCAGTACTTC	CASSSVGLAGGRYEQYF
TRBD2	TRBV30	TRBJ2-1	NA	TGTGCCTGGAAGACTAGCTCAACCTACAATGAGCAGTTCTTC	CAWKTSSTYNEQFF
NA	TRBV5-4	TRBJ2-5	few	TGTGCCAGCAGCTTGGATCCGCGGGGTGAAGAGACCCAGTACTTC	CASSLDPRGEETQYF
TRBD2	TRBV27	TRBJ2-4	once	TGTGCCAGCAGTTTAGGCCTAGCGGGAAACATTCAGTACTTC	CASSLGLAGNIQYF
NA	TRBV30	TRBJ1-2	NA	TGTGCCTGGAAGGGAGCTGGGGTATATGGCTACACCTTC	CAWKGAGVYGYTF
TRBD1	TRBV7-9	TRBJ1-2	NA	TGTGCCAGCTACGGGGACAGGGACTATGGCTACACCTTC	CASYGDRDYGYTF
TRBD1	TRBV7-2	TRBJ1-2	NA	TGTGCCAGCAGCCCAGGGGACAGGGCCGTCTATGGCTACACCTTC	CASSPGDRAVYGYTF
NA	TRBV4-1	TRBJ1-1	NA	TGCGCCAGCAGCCAAGGGCAGGGTAGGAACACTGAAGCTTTCTTT	CASSQGQGRNTEAFF
TRBD1	TRBV10-3	TRBJ2-7	NA	TGTGCCATCAGTAGAACAGGGGGTTTTTCCTACGAGCAGTACTTC	CAISRTGGFSYEQYF
NA	TRBV4-2	TRBJ1-2	NA	TGTGCCAGCAGCCAAGCCCGGTCTACGGACTGGGGCTACACCTTC	CASSQARSTDWGYTF
NA	TRBV10-1	TRBJ1-5	few	TGCGCCAGCACGAGTGAAAATCAGCCCCAGCATTTT	CASTSENQPQHF
TRBD2	TRBV27	TRBJ2-7	NA	TGTGCCAGCAGTTTAACCCGGGGGGGGCAGTCCTACGAGCAGTACTTC	CASSLTRGGQSYEQYF
TRBD1	TRBV18	TRBJ2-7	NA	TGTGCCAGCTCCCCAGGACAGGGTCACTCCTACGAGCAGTACTTC	CASSPGQGHSYEQYF
TRBD1	TRBV30	TRBJ2-5	NA	TGTGCCTGGAGGGCCCTCGGGACAGGGGGGGGAGAGACCCAGTACTTC	CAWRALGTGGGETQYF
NA	TRBV7-9	TRBJ2-7	NA	TGTGCCAGCAGCTTAGGTCCCCCACACAACTACGAGCAGTACTTC	CASSLGPPHNYEQYF
NA	TRBV15	TRBJ2-1	NA	TGTGCCACCAGCAGAGATCGCGACAATGAGCAGTTCTTC	CATSRDRDNEQFF
NA	TRBV5-6	TRBJ1-2	NA	TGTGCCAGCAGCACTCCGGGGAGGCACGGGGATGGCTATGGCTACACCTTC	CASSTPGRHGDGYGYTF
NA	TRBV7-2	TRBJ2-2	NA	TGTGCCAGCAGCCTAGGTAGAGTCGGGGAGCTGTTTTTT	CASSLGRVGELFF
TRBD1	TRBV4-3	TRBJ2-7	few	TGCGCCAGCAGCCAAGATTTTGGGACAGTTTACGAGCAGTACTTC	CASSQDFGTVYEQYF
TRBD1	TRBV2	TRBJ2-7	NA	TGTGCCAGCAGTGAAGCGCTTACAGGGGCGGGTTTC	CASSEALTGAGF
NA	TRBV30	TRBJ1-3	once	TGTGCCTGGAGTGTAGGTGGAGAGCCTGGAAACACCATATATTTT	CAWSVGGEPGNTIYF
NA	TRBV12-5	TRBJ1-5	NA	TGTGCTAGCCAGTGGGGCCCCTCAGGGTTTCATCAGCCCCAGCATTTT	CASQWGPSGFHQPQHF
NA	TRBV7-9	TRBJ2-3	NA	TGTGCCAGCGTCCTGGTGGGAGAGGATACGCAGTATTTT	CASVLVGEDTQYF
NA	TRBV7-9	TRBJ2-7	NA	TGTGCCAGCAGCTCACGACAGGCAGGCCTCTCCTACGAGCAGTACTTC	CASSSRQAGLSYEQYF
TRBD2	TRBV4-3	TRBJ2-7	few	TGCGCCAGCAGCCAAGACCCGGGACTAGCTTACGAGCAGTACTTC	CASSQDPGLAYEQYF
NA	TRBV30	TRBJ1-5	NA	TGTGCCTGGAGTGTAAGGAGAGCCGATAGCAATCAGCCCCAGCATTTT	CAWSVRRADSNQPQHF
NA	TRBV19	TRBJ1-6	NA	TGTGCCAGTAGTATAGCCCTCCGTTGGGCCGACGGCAGGCCCCTCCACTTT	CASSIALRWADGRPLHF
NA	TRBV5-6	TRBJ1-1	few	TGTGCCAGCAGCTTGAGGGGGACTGAAGCTTTCTTT	CASSLRGTEAFF
NA	TRBV7-8	TRBJ1-2	NA	TGTGCCAGCAGCATAGACAGTCCCAACATTGACTACACCTTC	CASSIDSPNIDYTF
NA	TRBV7-9	TRBJ2-1	NA	TGTGCCAGCAGCTTAGGCGGGGACAGATACAATGAGCAGTTCTTC	CASSLGGDRYNEQFF
TRBD2	TRBV6-1	TRBJ2-7	medium-sized	TGTGCCAGCAGTGAAGCGAGCGGGGGCTACTACGAGCAGTACTTC	CASSEASGGYYEQYF
NA	TRBV7-8	TRBJ2-7	medium-sized	TGTGCCAGCAGAACCTATCAAGGGGTCTCCTACGAGCAGTACTTC	CASRTYQGVSYEQYF
NA	TRBV5-6	TRBJ1-1	NA	TGTGCCAGCAGCTTTGGACAGATCCCTGAAGCTTTCTTT	CASSFGQIPEAFF
NA	TRBV18	TRBJ2-1	NA	TGTGCCAGCTCACCACCTACAGGTCAATACAATGAGCAGTTCTTC	CASSPPTGQYNEQFF
TRBD2	TRBV27	TRBJ2-3	NA	TGTGCCAGCAGTACTTGGGACTACCTTAGCACAGATACGCAGTATTTT	CASSTWDYLSTDTQYF
TRBD1	TRBV6-5	TRBJ2-7	once	TGTGCCAGCACTCGAACACAGGGGAACGAGCAGTACTTC	CASTRTQGNEQYF
TRBD2	TRBV18	TRBJ2-1	once	TGTGCCAGCTCTTCCGGACTAGCGGGAGGGATCAATGAGCAGTTCTTC	CASSSGLAGGINEQFF
TRBD2	TRBV7-2	TRBJ2-3	NA	TGTGCCAGCAGCCCGGGACTACTCGCAGATACGCAGTATTTT	CASSPGLLADTQYF
NA	TRBV19	TRBJ2-7	NA	TGTGCCAGTAGTAGCGGCGGATGGACCTACGAGCAGTACTTC	CASSSGGWTYEQYF